What follows is one T cell receptor (beta chain) and its context. Its specificity is not known. The data stem from a study of graft-versus-host responses after intestinal transplantation. Study-level information: Among the recipients, transplants were multivisceral, liver-intestinal, or isolated intestinal.

Germline V gives CDR1 MNHEY, CDR2 SMNVEV (reference sequence). The V and J ends lost 8 bases and 5 bases, in that order; junction bases with no gene match: 11. This CDR3 contains 16 residues. The data were produced by immunoSEQ multiplex PCR, yet TCRdb's version contains in-frame clones alone and is incomplete. The table has 30,000 to 45,000 clones, over 90% seen once. This specimen was unstimulated CD8+ T cells sorted from spleen or lymph node cells, taken before transplant. The V call is TRBV27, the J call TRBJ2-2, with TRBD2 matching 10 bases. The TCR sequence derives from a human donor who was the organ donor for an intestinal transplant. CDR3 sequence reads: CASQLIAGGWTGELFF. In DNA, the CDR3 is TGTGCCAGCCAGCTTATAGCGGGAGGTTGGACCGGGGAGCTGTTTTTT.